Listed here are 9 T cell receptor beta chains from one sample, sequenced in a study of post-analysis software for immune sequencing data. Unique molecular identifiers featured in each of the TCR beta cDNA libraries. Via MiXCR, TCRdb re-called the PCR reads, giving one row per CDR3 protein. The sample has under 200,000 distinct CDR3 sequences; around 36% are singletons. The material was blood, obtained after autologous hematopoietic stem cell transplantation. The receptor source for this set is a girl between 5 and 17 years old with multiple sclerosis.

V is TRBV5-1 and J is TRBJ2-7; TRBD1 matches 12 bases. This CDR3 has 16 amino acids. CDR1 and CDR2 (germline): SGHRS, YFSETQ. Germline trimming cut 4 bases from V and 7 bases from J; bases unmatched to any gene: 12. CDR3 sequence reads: CASSGGTGGPYNEQYF. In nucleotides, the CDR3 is TGCGCCAGCAGCGGCGGGACAGGGGGCCCCTACAATGAGCAGTACTTC.

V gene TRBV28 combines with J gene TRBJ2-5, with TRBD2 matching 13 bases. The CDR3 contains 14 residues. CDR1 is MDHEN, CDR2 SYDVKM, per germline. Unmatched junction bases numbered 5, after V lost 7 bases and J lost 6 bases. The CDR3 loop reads CASTPGLAGKTQYF. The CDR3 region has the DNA TGTGCCAGCACCCCGGGACTAGCGGGAAAGACCCAGTACTTC.

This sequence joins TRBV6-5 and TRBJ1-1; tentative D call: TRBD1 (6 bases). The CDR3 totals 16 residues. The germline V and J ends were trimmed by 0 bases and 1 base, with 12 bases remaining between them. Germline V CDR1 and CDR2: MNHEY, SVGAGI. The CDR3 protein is CASSYSGGIENTEAFF. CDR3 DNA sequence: TGTGCCAGCAGTTACTCAGGGGGGATTGAGAACACTGAAGCTTTCTTT.

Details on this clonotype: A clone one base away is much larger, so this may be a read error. The CDR3 spells CASSLGGGSFTEAFF. CDR3 nucleotide sequence: TGTGCCAGCAGCTTGGGAGGCGGGAGTTTCACTGAAGCTTTCTTT. The chain links TRBV7-2 to TRBJ1-1; D is ambiguous. Between the trimmed V and J ends, which lost 3 bases and 4 bases, there was a span of 15 bases. This CDR3 spans 15 amino acids. Germline loops: CDR1 SGHTA, CDR2 FQGNSA.

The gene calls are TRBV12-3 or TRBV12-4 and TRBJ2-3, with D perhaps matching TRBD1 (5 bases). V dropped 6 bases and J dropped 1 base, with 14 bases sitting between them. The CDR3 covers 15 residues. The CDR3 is CASSLTGLGTDTQYF. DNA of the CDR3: TGTGCCAGCAGCCTAACAGGTTTGGGCACAGATACGCAGTATTTT.

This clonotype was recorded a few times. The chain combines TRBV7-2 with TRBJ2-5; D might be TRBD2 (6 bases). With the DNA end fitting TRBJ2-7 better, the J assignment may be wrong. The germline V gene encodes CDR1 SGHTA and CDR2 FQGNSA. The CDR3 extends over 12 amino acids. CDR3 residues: CASSFRGLEQYF. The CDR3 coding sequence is TGTGCCAGCAGCTTTAGGGGACTCGAGCAGTACTTC.

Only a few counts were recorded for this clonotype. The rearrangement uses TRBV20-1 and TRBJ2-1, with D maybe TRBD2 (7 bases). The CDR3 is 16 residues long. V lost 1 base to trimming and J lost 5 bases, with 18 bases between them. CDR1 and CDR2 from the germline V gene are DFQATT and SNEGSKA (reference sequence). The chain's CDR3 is CSARVASGGGNNEQFF. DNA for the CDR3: TGCAGTGCTAGAGTGGCTAGCGGAGGGGGGAACAATGAGCAGTTCTTC.

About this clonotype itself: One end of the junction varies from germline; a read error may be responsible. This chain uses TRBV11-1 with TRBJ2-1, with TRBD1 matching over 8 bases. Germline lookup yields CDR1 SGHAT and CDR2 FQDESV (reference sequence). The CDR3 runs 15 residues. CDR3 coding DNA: TGTGCCGGCAGCTCCCTAGGACAGGGCTACAATGAGCAGTTCTTC. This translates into CAGSSLGQGYNEQFF.

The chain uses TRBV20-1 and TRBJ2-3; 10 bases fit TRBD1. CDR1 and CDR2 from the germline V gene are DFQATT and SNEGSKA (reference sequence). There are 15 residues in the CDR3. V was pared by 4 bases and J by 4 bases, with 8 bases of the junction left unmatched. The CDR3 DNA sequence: TGCAGTGCTACCGTGGGACAGGGGTGGGCAGATACGCAGTATTTT. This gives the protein CSATVGQGWADTQYF.